The sequence of this T cell receptor (beta chain) was determined in a study of control samples from healthy donors and cancer patients. The V and J ends lost 0 bases and 3 bases respectively, with 12 bases between them. Germline lookup yields CDR1 KGHSH and CDR2 LQKENI. This CDR3 is built from 16 residues. Produced via immunoSEQ multiplex PCR; TCRdb's table is partial and in-frame only. The sample holds around 180,000 clones; approximately 86% are singletons and the top ten take roughly 5.3%. Sample: blood. The TCR comes from a young woman in good health. The rearrangement uses TRBV18 and TRBJ2-1, with D maybe TRBD1 (5 bases). CDR3 amino acids: CASSPPRQGLYNEQFF. The CDR3 coding sequence is TGTGCCAGCTCACCACCCCGGCAGGGCCTCTACAATGAGCAGTTCTTC.